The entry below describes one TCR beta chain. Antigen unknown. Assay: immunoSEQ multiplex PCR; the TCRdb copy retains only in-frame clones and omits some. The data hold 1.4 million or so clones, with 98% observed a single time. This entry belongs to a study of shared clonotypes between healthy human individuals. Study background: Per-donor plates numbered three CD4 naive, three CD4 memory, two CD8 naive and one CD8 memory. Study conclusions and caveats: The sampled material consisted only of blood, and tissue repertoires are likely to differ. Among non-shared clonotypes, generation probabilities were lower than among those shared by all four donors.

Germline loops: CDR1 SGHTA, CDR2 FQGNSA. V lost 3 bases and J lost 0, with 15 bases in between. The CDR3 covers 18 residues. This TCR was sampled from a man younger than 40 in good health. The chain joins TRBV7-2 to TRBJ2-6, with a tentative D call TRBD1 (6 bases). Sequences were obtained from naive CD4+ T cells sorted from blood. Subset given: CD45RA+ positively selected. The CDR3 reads CASSFRQAGSSGANVLTF. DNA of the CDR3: TGTGCCAGCAGCTTCAGACAGGCCGGAAGCTCTGGGGCCAACGTCCTGACTTTC.